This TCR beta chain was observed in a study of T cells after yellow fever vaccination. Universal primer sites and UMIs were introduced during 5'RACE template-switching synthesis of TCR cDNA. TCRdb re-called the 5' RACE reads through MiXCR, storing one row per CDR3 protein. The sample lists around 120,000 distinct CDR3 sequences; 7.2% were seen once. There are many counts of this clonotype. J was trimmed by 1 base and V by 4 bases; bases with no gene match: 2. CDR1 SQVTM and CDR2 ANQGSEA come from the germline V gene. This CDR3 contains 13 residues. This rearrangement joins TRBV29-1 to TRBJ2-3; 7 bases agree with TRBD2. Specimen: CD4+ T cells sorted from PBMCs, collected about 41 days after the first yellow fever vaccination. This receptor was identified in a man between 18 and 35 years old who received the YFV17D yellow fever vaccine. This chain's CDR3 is CSVAGLGTDTQYF. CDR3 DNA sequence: TGCAGCGTTGCTGGACTAGGCACAGATACGCAGTATTTT.